This TCR beta chain was recovered during a study of early T cells in non-severe SARS-CoV-2 infection. Study-level information: The study sequenced bulk RNA from unsorted whole blood, with chains unpaired.

The V gene's germline CDR1 is MDHEN and CDR2 SYDVKM. The CDR3 runs 13 residues. V was shortened by 3 bases and J by 5 bases, with 10 bases between the two germline ends. The TCR library protocol was used to attach unique molecular identifiers. These identifiers were attached to individual cDNA molecules. TCRdb re-derived calls from the 5' RACE reads in MiXCR, one entry per CDR3 protein. The repertoire consists of about 45,000 distinct CDR3 sequences, with 12% occurring once and the leading ten covering more than 15%. V gene TRBV28 combines with J gene TRBJ1-1, with a possible D match to TRBD1 (6 bases). Sequenced sample: whole blood. This clonotype was obtained from an adult who was a healthcare worker with PCR-confirmed SARS-CoV-2 infection or an uninfected control (not recorded which). CDR3 bases: TGTGCCAGCAGTTTTTCACAGGGTACTGAAGCTTTCTTT. It encodes CASSFSQGTEAFF.